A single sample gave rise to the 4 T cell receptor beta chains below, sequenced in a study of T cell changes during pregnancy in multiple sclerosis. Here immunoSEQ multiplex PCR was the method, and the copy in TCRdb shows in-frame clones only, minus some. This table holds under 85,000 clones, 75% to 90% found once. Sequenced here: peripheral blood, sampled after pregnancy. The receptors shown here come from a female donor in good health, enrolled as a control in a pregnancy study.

The CDR3 sequence: CASSSEGGVTEAFF. CDR3 DNA: TGTGCCAGCAGCTCAGAAGGCGGGGTCACTGAAGCTTTCTTT. The chain links TRBV9 to TRBJ1-1; D call uncertain. This CDR3 spans 14 amino acids. Germline-derived CDR1 and CDR2 are SGDLS and YYNGEE. Between the trimmed V and J ends, which lost 4 bases and 4 bases, there was a span of 14 bases.

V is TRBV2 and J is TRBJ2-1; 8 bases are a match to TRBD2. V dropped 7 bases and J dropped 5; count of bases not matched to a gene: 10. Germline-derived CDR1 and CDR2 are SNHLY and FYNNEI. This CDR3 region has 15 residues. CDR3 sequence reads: CASTAIRAGDNEQFF. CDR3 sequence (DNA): TGTGCCAGCACGGCAATTCGAGCGGGGGACAATGAGCAGTTCTTC.

The CDR3 loop reads CAWSVQGVYGYTF. The DNA of the CDR3 is TGTGCCTGGAGTGTACAAGGAGTCTATGGCTACACCTTC. The V call is TRBV30, the J call TRBJ1-2, with D unclear. The CDR3 has 13 residues. Germline values: CDR1 GTSNPN, CDR2 SVGIG (reference sequence). Trimming took 0 bases from V and 4 from J, leaving 9 bases between them.

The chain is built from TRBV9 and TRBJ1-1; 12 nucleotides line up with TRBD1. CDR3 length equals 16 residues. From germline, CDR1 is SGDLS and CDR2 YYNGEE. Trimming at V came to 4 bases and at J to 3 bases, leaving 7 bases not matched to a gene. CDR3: CASSPGQGAWDTEAFF. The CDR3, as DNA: TGTGCCAGCAGCCCGGGACAGGGGGCCTGGGACACTGAAGCTTTCTTT.